What follows are 17 T cell receptor beta chains derived from one specimen sequenced in a study of human T cells and chemical hapten exposure. Time point denoted: pre-sensitization, week 0. Treatment indicated: therapeutic diphenylcyclopropenone sensitization with weekly scalp DPC. TCRdb analysed the RACE reads with MiXCR anew, one entry per CDR3 protein. This table has fewer than 300,000 distinct CDR3 sequences, about 9% appearing once. Here the sequenced sample was whole blood, taken in connection with sensitization to the hapten diphenylcyclopropenone (DPC). These receptor sequences come from a woman aged 40 to 50 with alopecia areata. Some clones in this sample may be carry-over from other donors' samples.

This clonotype occurred a few times. The chain is built from TRBV18 and TRBJ2-3; 8 bases align to TRBD1. J gave up 8 bases and V 3 bases, and 10 bases lay outside the gene matches. The CDR3 has 15 amino acids. Germline assignment: CDR1 KGHSH and CDR2 LQKENI. The CDR3 protein is CASSPTTGAPGTQYF. Here the CDR3 DNA reads TGTGCCAGCTCACCCACGACAGGGGCCCCGGGTACGCAGTATTTT.

In its sample, this clonotype was seen a few times. The CDR3 region is CASSEQGDTQYF. As DNA, the CDR3 is TGTGCCAGCAGTGAACAGGGAGATACGCAGTATTTT. The genes are TRBV6-1 and TRBJ2-3; a possible D gene is TRBD1 (5 bases). The V end was cut by 2 bases, the J end by 5 bases, with 5 bases between. The CDR3 spans 12 residues. Germline lookup yields CDR1 MNHNS and CDR2 SASEGT.

This clonotype was seen only a few times. The chain has TRBV29-1 and TRBJ2-1; 9 nucleotides agree with TRBD2. The CDR3 is 16 amino acids. J lost 7 bases, V lost 2 bases, and 12 bases had no gene match. CDR1 is SQVTM and CDR2 is ANQGSEA in the germline V gene. The CDR3 sequence is CSVELPLAGRVNEQFF. The CDR3 DNA sequence: TGCAGCGTTGAACTCCCTCTAGCGGGAAGAGTGAATGAGCAGTTCTTC.

The rearrangement links TRBV11-2 to TRBJ2-1; D might be TRBD2 (5 bases). Germline V lookup: CDR1 SGHAT, CDR2 FQNNGV. Trimming took off 3 bases at V and 5 bases at J, with 8 bases between the two ends. The CDR3 loop spans 13 amino acids. CDR3 protein: CASSFAGDNEQFF. CDR3 in DNA: TGTGCCAGCAGCTTCGCGGGCGACAATGAGCAGTTCTTC.

This clonotype came up a few times. This chain joins TRBV6-5 and TRBJ1-6; D is possibly TRBD1 (5 bases). Per the germline V gene, CDR1 is MNHEY and CDR2 is SVGAGI. Trimming took off 2 bases at V and 9 bases at J, with 11 bases between the two ends. The CDR3 has 14 amino acids. The CDR3 here is CASSYGAERSPLHF. As DNA, the CDR3 is TGTGCCAGCAGTTACGGGGCGGAGCGTTCACCCCTCCACTTT.

This clonotype was picked up a small number of times. The rearrangement links TRBV20-1 to TRBJ2-3; unclear D gene. Per the germline V gene, CDR1 is DFQATT and CDR2 is SNEGSKA (reference sequence). This CDR3 spans 14 amino acids. Between the trimmed V and J ends, which lost 3 bases and 4 bases, there was a span of 14 bases. CDR3 sequence (DNA): TGCAGTGCTAGGCACCCCTTAGGCCCAGATACGCAGTATTTT. It is translated as CSARHPLGPDTQYF.

This clonotype was seen a handful of times. The chain employs TRBV21-1 and TRBJ1-1; the D call of TRBD1 is as the table states it, not checked on the DNA. TRBV21-1 is a pseudogene locus. The CDR3 has 18 amino acids. CDR3 loop: CASSKVRGLIAEWTEAFF. The CDR3 DNA is TGTGCCAGCAGTAAAGTAAGGGGGCTCATCGCGGAGTGGACTGAAGCTTTCTTT.

In this sample, this clonotype turned up a few times. The V call is TRBV7-2, the J call TRBJ1-1, with D unresolved. This CDR3 comprises 15 residues. The germline gives CDR1 SGHTA, CDR2 FQGNSA. Trimming shortened V by 7 bases and J by 0 bases, and 15 bases separated the two germline ends. CDR3 loop: CASTEATLMNTEAFF. The CDR3 bases are TGTGCCAGCACCGAAGCCACGCTAATGAACACTGAAGCTTTCTTT.

The J gene is TRBJ1-1, the V gene TRBV29-1; 9 bases are a match to TRBD1. The CDR3 is made up of 13 amino acids. The germline gives CDR1 SQVTM, CDR2 ANQGSEA. J was trimmed by 0 bases and V by 6 bases; bases with no gene match: 2. CDR3 sequence (DNA): TGCAGCGTCCGGACAGGGGTGAACACTGAAGCTTTCTTT. Translation gives CSVRTGVNTEAFF.

This clonotype was detected a few times. This chain uses TRBV27 with TRBJ1-2; TRBD1 aligns across 10 bases. J lost 5 bases, V lost 4 bases, and 4 bases had no gene match. CDR1 and CDR2 from the germline V gene are MNHEY and SMNVEV (reference sequence). The CDR3 contains 14 residues. The CDR3 sequence is CASSYRGQGYGYTF. The DNA for the CDR3 is TGTGCCAGCAGTTATAGGGGACAGGGGTATGGCTACACCTTC.

V gene TRBV7-2 combines with J gene TRBJ1-2; TRBD1 matches at 7 bases. This CDR3 spans 14 amino acids. CDR1 SGHTA and CDR2 FQGNSA come from the germline V gene. Trimming cost V 4 bases and J 4 bases; bases outside gene matches: 6. The CDR3 region is CASSSGQVIYGYTF. CDR3 nucleotide sequence: TGTGCCAGCAGCTCAGGACAGGTTATCTATGGCTACACCTTC.

This clonotype was counted between two and nine times. This rearrangement joins TRBV7-2 to TRBJ2-1; maybe TRBD2 (5 bases). This CDR3 spans 15 amino acids. From germline, CDR1 is SGHTA and CDR2 FQGNSA. V was cut by 5 bases and J by 4 bases, with 15 bases left in between. The CDR3 region is CASSIVATSYNEQFF. DNA of the CDR3: TGTGCCAGCAGCATCGTAGCGACAAGTTACAATGAGCAGTTCTTC.

The genes are TRBV11-3 and TRBJ2-5, with TRBD1 as a possible D gene (5 bases). V gave up 3 bases and J gave up 4 bases, with 15 bases separating them. Germline loops: CDR1 SGHNT, CDR2 YENEEA. The length of the CDR3 is 15 residues. The CDR3 coding sequence is TGTGCCAGCAGCTTTGGGCCAGGGATTCGAGAGACCCAGTACTTC. The encoded protein is CASSFGPGIRETQYF.

This clonotype was seen a few times. The rearrangement uses TRBV5-4 and TRBJ2-3, with D perhaps TRBD2 (6 bases). Deletions cut 6 bases from V and 7 bases from J, with 15 bases between. CDR1 is SGHNT and CDR2 is YYREEE in the germline V gene (reference sequence). This CDR3 is built from 13 residues. The CDR3 DNA follows: TGTGCCAGCACCTCCGACGGGAGAAATACGCAGTATTTT. It is translated as CASTSDGRNTQYF.

The sample holds a few counts of this clonotype. The chain has TRBV11-2 and TRBJ1-1, with a weak D call TRBD1 (6 bases). Germline-derived CDR1 and CDR2 are SGHAT and FQNNGV. V was clipped by 2 bases and J by 10 bases, with 17 bases between them. The length of the CDR3 is 14 residues. CDR3 residues: CASSLQGRGGAAFF. CDR3 nucleotides: TGTGCCAGCAGCTTACAGGGGCGGGGAGGTGCAGCTTTCTTT.

The genes are TRBV6-2 or TRBV6-3 and TRBJ2-2; TRBD2 aligns across 8 bases. This CDR3 comprises 16 residues. With 6 bases clipped from V and 6 bases from J, the junction kept 12 bases outside the gene matches. CDR1 MNHEY and CDR2 SVGEGT come from the germline V gene. The CDR3 DNA reads TGTGCCAGCAGACGTACCGGGACTAGTCGGTCCGGGGAGCTGTTTTTT. Amino acid sequence: CASRRTGTSRSGELFF.

This clonotype has only a few counts. The chain couples TRBV20-1 to TRBJ2-7; no clear D gene. CDR1 is DFQATT and CDR2 is SNEGSKA in the germline V gene (reference sequence). Trimming took 6 bases from V and 3 from J, leaving 15 bases between them. CDR3 size: 13 residues. The CDR3 here is CSAADRSSYEQYF. The CDR3 DNA reads TGCAGTGCGGCCGATAGGTCCAGCTACGAGCAGTACTTC.